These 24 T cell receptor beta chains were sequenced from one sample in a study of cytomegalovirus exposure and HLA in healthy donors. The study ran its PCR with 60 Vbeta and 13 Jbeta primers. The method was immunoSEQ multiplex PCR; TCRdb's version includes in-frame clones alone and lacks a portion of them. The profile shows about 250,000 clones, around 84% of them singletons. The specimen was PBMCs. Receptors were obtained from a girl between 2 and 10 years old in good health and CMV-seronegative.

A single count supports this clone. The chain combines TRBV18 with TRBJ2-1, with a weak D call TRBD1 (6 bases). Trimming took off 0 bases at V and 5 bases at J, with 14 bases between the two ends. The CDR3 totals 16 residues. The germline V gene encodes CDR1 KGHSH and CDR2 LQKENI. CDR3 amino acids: CASSPPRGSQDNEQFF. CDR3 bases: TGTGCCAGCTCACCACCGAGGGGGTCTCAAGACAATGAGCAGTTCTTC.

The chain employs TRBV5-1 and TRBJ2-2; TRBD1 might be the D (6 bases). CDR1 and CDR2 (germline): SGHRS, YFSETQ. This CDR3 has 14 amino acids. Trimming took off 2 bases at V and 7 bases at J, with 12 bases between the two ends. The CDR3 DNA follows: TGCGCCAGCAGCTTCAGGGGCCATATCGGGGAGCTGTTTTTT. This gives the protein CASSFRGHIGELFF.

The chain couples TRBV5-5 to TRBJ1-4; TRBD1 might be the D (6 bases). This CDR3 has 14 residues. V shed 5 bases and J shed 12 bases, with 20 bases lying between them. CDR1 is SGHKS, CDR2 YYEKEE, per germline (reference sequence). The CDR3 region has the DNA TGTGCCAGCAGTCACAGGGCCAGTTTTGGGGAACTGTTTTTT. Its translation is CASSHRASFGELFF. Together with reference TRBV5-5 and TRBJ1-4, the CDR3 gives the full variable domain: DAGVTQSPTHLIKTRGQQVTLRCSPISGHKSVSWYQQVLGQGPQFIFQYYEKEERGRGNFPDRFSARQFPNYSSELNVNALLLGDSALYLCASSHRASFGELFFGSGTQLSVL.

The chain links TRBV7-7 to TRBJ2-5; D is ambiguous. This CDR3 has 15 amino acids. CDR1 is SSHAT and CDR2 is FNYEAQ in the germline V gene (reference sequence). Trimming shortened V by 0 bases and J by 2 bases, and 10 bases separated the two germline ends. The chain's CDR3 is CASSLAGVTQETQYF. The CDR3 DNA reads TGTGCCAGCAGCTTAGCGGGCGTAACACAAGAGACCCAGTACTTC.

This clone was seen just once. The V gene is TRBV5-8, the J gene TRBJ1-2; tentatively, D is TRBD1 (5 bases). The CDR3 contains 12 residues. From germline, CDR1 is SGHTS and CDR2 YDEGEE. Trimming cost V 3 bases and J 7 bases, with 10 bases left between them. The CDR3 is CASSWEGSGYTF. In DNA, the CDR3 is TGTGCCAGCAGCTGGGAGGGGAGTGGCTACACCTTC.

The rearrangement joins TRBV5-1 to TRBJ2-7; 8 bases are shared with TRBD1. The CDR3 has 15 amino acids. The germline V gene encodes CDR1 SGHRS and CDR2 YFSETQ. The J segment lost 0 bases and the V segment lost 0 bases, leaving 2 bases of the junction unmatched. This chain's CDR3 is CASSLGQGFSYEQYF. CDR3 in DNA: TGCGCCAGCAGCTTGGGACAGGGGTTCTCCTACGAGCAGTACTTC.

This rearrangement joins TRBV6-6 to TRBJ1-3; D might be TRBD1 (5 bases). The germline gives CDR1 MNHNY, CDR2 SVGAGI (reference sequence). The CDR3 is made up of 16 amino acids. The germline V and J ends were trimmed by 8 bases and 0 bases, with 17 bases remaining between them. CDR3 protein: CASELGTGHSGNTIYF. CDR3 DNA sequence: TGTGCCAGCGAGTTAGGTACAGGCCACTCTGGAAACACCATATATTTT.

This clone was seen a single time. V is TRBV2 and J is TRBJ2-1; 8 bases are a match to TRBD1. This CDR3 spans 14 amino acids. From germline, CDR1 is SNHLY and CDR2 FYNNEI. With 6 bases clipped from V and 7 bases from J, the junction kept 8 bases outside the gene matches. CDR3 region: CASSGQGPSNEQFF. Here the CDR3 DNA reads TGTGCCAGCAGCGGACAGGGACCGAGTAATGAGCAGTTCTTC.

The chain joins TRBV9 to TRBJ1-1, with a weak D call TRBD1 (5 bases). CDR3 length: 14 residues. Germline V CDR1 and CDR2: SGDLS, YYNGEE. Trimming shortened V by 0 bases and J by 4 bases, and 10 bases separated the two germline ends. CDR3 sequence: CASSVERGTTEAFF. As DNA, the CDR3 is TGTGCCAGCAGCGTAGAACGGGGGACCACTGAAGCTTTCTTT.

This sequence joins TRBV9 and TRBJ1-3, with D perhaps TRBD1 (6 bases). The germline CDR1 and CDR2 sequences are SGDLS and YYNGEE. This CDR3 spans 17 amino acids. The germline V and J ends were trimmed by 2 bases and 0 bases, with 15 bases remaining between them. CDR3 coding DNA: TGTGCCAGCAGCGTGGCGCTGGGGGCGAGCTCTGGAAACACCATATATTTT. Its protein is CASSVALGASSGNTIYF. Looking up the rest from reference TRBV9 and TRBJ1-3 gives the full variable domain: DSGVTQTPKHLITATGQRVTLRCSPRSGDLSVYWYQQSLDQGLQFLIQYYNGEERAKGNILERFSAQQFPDLHSELNLSSLELGDSALYFCASSVALGASSGNTIYFGEGSWLTVV.

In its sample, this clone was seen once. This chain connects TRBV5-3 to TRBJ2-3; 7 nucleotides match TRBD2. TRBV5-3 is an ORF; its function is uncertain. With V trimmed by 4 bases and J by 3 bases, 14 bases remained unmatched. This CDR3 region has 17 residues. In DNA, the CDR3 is TGTGCCAGAAGCCCGGGAAAGAGTAAACTAGCGACAGATACGCAGTATTTT. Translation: CARSPGKSKLATDTQYF.

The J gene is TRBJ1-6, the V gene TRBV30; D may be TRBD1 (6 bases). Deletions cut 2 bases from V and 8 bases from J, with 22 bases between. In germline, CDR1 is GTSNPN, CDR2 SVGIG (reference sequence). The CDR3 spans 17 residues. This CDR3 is CAWSNRAFTRSDSPLHF. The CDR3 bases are TGTGCCTGGAGTAACAGGGCGTTCACAAGATCGGATTCACCCCTCCACTTT.

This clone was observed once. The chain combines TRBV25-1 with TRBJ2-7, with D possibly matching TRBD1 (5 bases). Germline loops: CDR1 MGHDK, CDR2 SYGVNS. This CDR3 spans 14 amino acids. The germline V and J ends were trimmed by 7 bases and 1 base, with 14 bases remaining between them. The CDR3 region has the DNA TGTGCCAGCACTCCGAACCCAGGGTCCTACGAGCAGTACTTC. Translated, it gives CASTPNPGSYEQYF.

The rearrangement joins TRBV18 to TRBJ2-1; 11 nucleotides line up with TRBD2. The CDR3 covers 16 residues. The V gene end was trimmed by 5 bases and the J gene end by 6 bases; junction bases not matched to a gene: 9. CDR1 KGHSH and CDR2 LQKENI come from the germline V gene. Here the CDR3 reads CASSFPTSGTINEQFF. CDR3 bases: TGTGCCAGCTCATTCCCGACTAGCGGGACTATCAATGAGCAGTTCTTC. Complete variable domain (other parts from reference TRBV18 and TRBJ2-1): NAGVMQNPRHLVRRRGQEARLRCSPMKGHSHVYWYRQLPEEGLKFMVYLQKENIIDESGMPKERFSAEFPKEGPSILRIQQVVRGDSAAYFCASSFPTSGTINEQFFGPGTRLTVL.

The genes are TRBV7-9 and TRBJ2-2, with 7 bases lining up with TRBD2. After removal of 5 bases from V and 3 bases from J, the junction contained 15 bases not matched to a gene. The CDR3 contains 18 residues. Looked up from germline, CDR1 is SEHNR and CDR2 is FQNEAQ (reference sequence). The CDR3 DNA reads TGTGCCAGCAGCGCTAGGAGCGGCGGGAGAAGCGACACCGGGGAGCTGTTTTTT. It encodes CASSARSGGRSDTGELFF. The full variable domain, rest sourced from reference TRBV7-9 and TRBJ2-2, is DTGVSQNPRHKITKRGQNVTFRCDPISEHNRLYWYRQTLGQGPEFLTYFQNEAQLEKSRLLSDRFSAERPKGSFSTLEIQRTEQGDSAMYLCASSARSGGRSDTGELFFGEGSRLTVL.

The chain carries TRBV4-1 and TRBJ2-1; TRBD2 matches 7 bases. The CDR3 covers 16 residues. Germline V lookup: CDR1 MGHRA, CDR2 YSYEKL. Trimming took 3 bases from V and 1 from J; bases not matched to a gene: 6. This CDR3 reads CASSHPGTISYNEQFF. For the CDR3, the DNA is TGCGCCAGCAGCCATCCTGGGACTATTTCCTACAATGAGCAGTTCTTC.

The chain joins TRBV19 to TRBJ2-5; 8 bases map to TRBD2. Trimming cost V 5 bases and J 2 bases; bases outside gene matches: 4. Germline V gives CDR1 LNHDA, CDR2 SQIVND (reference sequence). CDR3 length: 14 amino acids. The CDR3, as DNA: TGTGCCAGTAGTTCGACTAGCGAACAAGAGACCCAGTACTTC. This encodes CASSSTSEQETQYF.

The CDR3 region is CASSLVPRRLVQGAPNQPQHF. As DNA, the CDR3 is TGCGCCAGCAGCTTGGTTCCTAGGCGGTTGGTCCAGGGGGCGCCGAATCAGCCCCAGCATTTT. The V call is TRBV5-1, the J call TRBJ1-5; TRBD1 agrees at 8 bases. The CDR3 totals 21 residues. Trimming took 0 bases from V and 4 from J; bases not matched to a gene: 21. Germline V CDR1 and CDR2: SGHRS, YFSETQ.

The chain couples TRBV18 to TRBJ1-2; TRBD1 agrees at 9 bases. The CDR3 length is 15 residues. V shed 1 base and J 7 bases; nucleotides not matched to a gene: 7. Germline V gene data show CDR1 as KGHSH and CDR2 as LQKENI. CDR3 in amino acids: CASSPLPGTGPGYTF. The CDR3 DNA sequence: TGTGCCAGCTCACCACTCCCCGGGACAGGGCCTGGCTACACCTTC.

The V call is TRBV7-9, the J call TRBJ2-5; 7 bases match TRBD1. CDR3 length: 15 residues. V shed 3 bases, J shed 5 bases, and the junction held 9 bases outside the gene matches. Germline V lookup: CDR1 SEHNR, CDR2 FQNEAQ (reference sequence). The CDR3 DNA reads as TGTGCCAGCAGCTTTTATCGAGGACAGGTGGAGACCCAGTACTTC. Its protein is CASSFYRGQVETQYF.

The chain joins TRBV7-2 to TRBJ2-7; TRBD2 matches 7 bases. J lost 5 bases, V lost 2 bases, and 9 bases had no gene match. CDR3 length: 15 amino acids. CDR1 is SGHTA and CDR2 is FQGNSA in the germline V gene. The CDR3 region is CASSLLGTGGNEQYF. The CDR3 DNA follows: TGTGCCAGCAGCTTACTCGGGACGGGAGGAAACGAGCAGTACTTC.

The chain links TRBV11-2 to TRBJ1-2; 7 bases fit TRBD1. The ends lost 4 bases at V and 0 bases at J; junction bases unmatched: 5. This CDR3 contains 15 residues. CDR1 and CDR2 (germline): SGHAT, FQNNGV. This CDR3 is CASSSRDSTNYGYTF. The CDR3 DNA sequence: TGTGCCAGCAGCTCCCGGGACAGCACTAACTATGGCTACACCTTC.

The CDR3 reads CASSMAPSAGASGNTIYF. In DNA, the CDR3 is TGTGCCAGCTCAATGGCCCCATCGGCGGGCGCGTCCGGAAACACCATATATTTT. The chain combines TRBV18 with TRBJ1-3; D gene unclear. CDR1 KGHSH and CDR2 LQKENI come from the germline V gene. V lost 5 bases to trimming and J lost 4 bases, with 24 bases between them. The CDR3 has 18 amino acids. The full variable domain, in which reference TRBV18 and TRBJ1-3 provide the parts outside the CDR3, is NAGVMQNPRHLVRRRGQEARLRCSPMKGHSHVYWYRQLPEEGLKFMVYLQKENIIDESGMPKERFSAEFPKEGPSILRIQQVVRGDSAAYFCASSMAPSAGASGNTIYFGEGSWLTVV.

CDR3 region: CASSSMGLAAYNEQFF. CDR3 sequence (DNA): TGTGCCAGCAGCTCAATGGGACTAGCGGCCTACAATGAGCAGTTCTTC. The chain has TRBV7-3 and TRBJ2-1; TRBD2 aligns across 11 bases. V trimming: 4 bases; J trimming: 2 bases; junction bases outside the gene matches: 4. Germline V gene data show CDR1 as SGHTA and CDR2 as FQGTGA. There are 16 residues in the CDR3.